This T cell receptor beta chain was identified in a study of post-analysis software for immune sequencing data. Every TCR beta cDNA library bore unique molecular identifiers. TCRdb itself ran the PCR reads through MiXCR, one entry per CDR3 protein. The sample carries about 820,000 distinct CDR3 sequences, roughly half recorded once. The V gene's germline CDR1 is SGHVS and CDR2 FQNEAQ. Germline trimming cut 1 base from V and 2 bases from J; bases unmatched to any gene: 13. The CDR3 sequence is 20 residues long. Comment on this clonotype: Antigen specificity is unknown.

Study-level findings and limits: About five TRBV segments were more frequent in patients than controls; TRBV5-6, TRBV5-1 and TRBV20-1 belonged to this group. Those samples that were prepared in the same batch co-clustered strongly by F measure.

Sequencing used blood. The source of this sequence is a girl aged 5-17 years with multiple sclerosis. This chain connects TRBV7-8 to TRBJ2-3; 12 nucleotides match TRBD2. CDR3 sequence: CASSLEGGTSGPTSTDTQYF. The CDR3 bases are TGTGCCAGCAGCTTAGAGGGGGGGACTAGCGGGCCCACCTCCACAGATACGCAGTATTTT.